The clone carrying this T cell receptor beta chain was detected many times. This specimen comes from a study of prognosis after radiotherapy for stage I lung cancer. Overall study context: It was between 2018 and January 2019 that stage I non-small cell lung cancer patients were enrolled. Patients numbered some 13 men and 6 women, aged roughly 50 to 85 with a median of roughly 70 years.

Researchers took 5 to 7.5 milliliters of peripheral blood at each of two time points. V was clipped by 4 bases and J by 0 bases; unmatched bases: 5. The length of the CDR3 is 16 residues. Germline loops: CDR1 MNHNS, CDR2 SASEGT. Amplicons of TCR beta CDR3 were generated from genomic DNA by two-round multiplex PCR. For every TRBV and TRBJ gene, a specific primer was used in first-round PCR. It was universal primers that the second PCR round used. TCRdb used MiXCR to reprocess the multiplex PCR reads, holding one entry per CDR3 protein. Here the sample spans tens of thousands of distinct CDR3 sequences, roughly 44% being singletons.

The source is a donor aged 50 or older with non-small cell lung cancer. The chain has TRBV6-1 and TRBJ2-3; the match to TRBD2 covers 9 bases. The material sequenced was PBMCs, taken before or after stereotactic body radiation therapy (not recorded which). In DNA, the CDR3 is TGTGCCAGCAGTGTGGCGGGAGGGGCAAGCACAGATACGCAGTATTTT. It is translated as CASSVAGGASTDTQYF.